The 8 T cell receptor beta chains in this list originate from one sample, sequenced in a study of shared clonotypes between healthy human individuals. TCRdb keeps only in-frame clones here, not all; method: immunoSEQ multiplex PCR. This table holds around 2.5 million clones, approximately 94% found once. The sequenced sample was naive CD4+ T cells from PBMCs. Subset specified: CD45RA+ positively selected. These receptor sequences come from a man between 18 and 29 years old in good health. Some clones in this sample may be carry-over from other donors' samples.

This sequence joins TRBV27 and TRBJ2-7, with 7 bases lining up with TRBD1. Unmatched junction bases numbered 6, after V lost 7 bases and J lost 3 bases. The CDR3 has 13 amino acids. CDR1 MNHEY and CDR2 SMNVEV come from the germline V gene (reference sequence). CDR3 in amino acids: CASKRTGLYEQYF. The DNA for the CDR3 is TGTGCCAGCAAGCGGACAGGCCTCTACGAGCAGTACTTC.

The chain joins TRBV5-1 to TRBJ2-5; 7 bases align to TRBD1. V shed 5 bases and J 5 bases; nucleotides not matched to a gene: 6. The germline V gene encodes CDR1 SGHRS and CDR2 YFSETQ. This CDR3 has 13 residues. The CDR3 loop reads CASRLIQGETQYF. The CDR3 DNA is TGCGCCAGCAGACTTATACAGGGGGAGACCCAGTACTTC.

The chain links TRBV5-5 to TRBJ1-2, with 7 bases fitting TRBD1. Germline V lookup: CDR1 SGHKS, CDR2 YYEKEE (reference sequence). The CDR3 totals 15 residues. V was pared by 4 bases and J by 2 bases, with 8 bases of the junction left unmatched. DNA of the CDR3: TGTGCCAGCAGCATATCTGACAGGGTCAACTATGGCTACACCTTC. Translated: CASSISDRVNYGYTF. The entire variable domain, with the rest obtained from reference TRBV5-5 and TRBJ1-2, is as follows: DAGVTQSPTHLIKTRGQQVTLRCSPISGHKSVSWYQQVLGQGPQFIFQYYEKEERGRGNFPDRFSARQFPNYSSELNVNALLLGDSALYLCASSISDRVNYGYTFGSGTRLTVV.

This sequence joins TRBV7-9 and TRBJ2-5; a possible D gene is TRBD2 (7 bases). V was shortened by 7 bases and J by 4 bases, with 19 bases between the two germline ends. Germline CDR1 SEHNR, CDR2 FQNEAQ (reference sequence). CDR3 size: 15 residues. For the CDR3, the DNA is TGTGCCAGCAACCTAGGGGGGGGCGTAGGAGAGACCCAGTACTTC. Protein sequence: CASNLGGGVGETQYF.

The chain couples TRBV7-2 to TRBJ2-1; 15 bases agree with TRBD2. Germline-derived CDR1 and CDR2 are SGHTA and FQGNSA. V gave up 0 bases and J gave up 7 bases; unmatched junction bases: 16. The CDR3 runs to 21 residues. CDR3 nucleotide sequence: TGTGCCAGCAGCTTAGCATTGGGGAGGACTAGCGGGAGGGGTGTCGATAATGAGCAGTTCTTC. Amino acids: CASSLALGRTSGRGVDNEQFF.

The CDR3 DNA is TGTGCCAGTAGTATAGATCATAGCGGGAGCTACGAGCAGTACTTC. Its protein is CASSIDHSGSYEQYF. The chain has TRBV19 and TRBJ2-7; 9 bases are a match to TRBD2. Germline V gene data show CDR1 as LNHDA and CDR2 as SQIVND (reference sequence). V was pared by 0 bases and J by 3 bases, with 3 bases of the junction left unmatched. The length of the CDR3 is 15 residues. Complete variable domain (other parts from reference TRBV19 and TRBJ2-7): DGGITQSPKYLFRKEGQNVTLSCEQNLNHDAMYWYRQDPGQGLRLIYYSQIVNDFQKGDIAEGYSVSREKKESFPLTVTSAQKNPTAFYLCASSIDHSGSYEQYFGPGTRLTVT.

The chain recombines TRBV7-8 with TRBJ2-1; D unclear. V was trimmed by 6 bases and J by 5 bases, leaving 20 bases between them. Germline V CDR1 and CDR2: SGHVS, FQNEAQ. The CDR3 spans 16 residues. The CDR3, as DNA: TGTGCCAGCAGGGAAAAGCGACCGCCTTTTAACAATGAGCAGTTCTTC. Amino acid sequence: CASREKRPPFNNEQFF.

V usage is TRBV4-2 and J usage is TRBJ2-3; D ambiguous. Per the germline V gene, CDR1 is LGHNA and CDR2 is YNFKEQ. Between the trimmed V and J ends, which lost 0 bases and 4 bases, there was a span of 14 bases. The CDR3 is made up of 16 amino acids. For the CDR3, the DNA is TGTGCCAGCAGCCAAGAGGCCAGCCACCAGCCAGATACGCAGTATTTT. Protein product: CASSQEASHQPDTQYF.